This T cell receptor (beta chain) was recorded in a study of CD8+CD57+ T cells in acquired aplastic anemia. Study-level information: 3.2 ug was the average amount of DNA from sorted CD4+ and CD8+ cells. Study-level findings and limits: Around 29 CD8+ CDR3 sequences were shared between patients and controls.

This clonotype appeared a few times. The antigen remains undetermined. This CDR3 has 13 residues. From germline, CDR1 is SGDLS and CDR2 YYNGEE. V was pared by 3 bases and J by 7 bases, with 14 bases between. Whoever was chosen for sequencing had shown CD8+CD57+ cell expansion by flow cytometry. Severe acquired aplastic anemia was present in all patients. Template material for TCR beta VDJ and CDR3 profiling consisted of genomic DNA. TCRdb analysed the reads with MiXCR anew, one entry per CDR3 protein. The data show 450,000 to 600,000 distinct CDR3 sequences, 25% to 40% seen once. The sample was sorted CD4+, CD8+, or CD8+CD57+ T cells (not recorded which) from PBMCs. The clonotype comes from a human donor with aplastic anemia. J is TRBJ2-7 and V is TRBV9; D gene ambiguous. The CDR3 nucleotides read TGTGCCAGCAGCGCAACTCTAAGGAAGGAGCAGTACTTC. Encoded protein: CASSATLRKEQYF. The full variable domain, in which reference TRBV9 and TRBJ2-7 provide the parts outside the CDR3, is DSGVTQTPKHLITATGQRVTLRCSPRSGDLSVYWYQQSLDQGLQFLIQYYNGEERAKGNILERFSAQQFPDLHSELNLSSLELGDSALYFCASSATLRKEQYFGPGTRLTVT.